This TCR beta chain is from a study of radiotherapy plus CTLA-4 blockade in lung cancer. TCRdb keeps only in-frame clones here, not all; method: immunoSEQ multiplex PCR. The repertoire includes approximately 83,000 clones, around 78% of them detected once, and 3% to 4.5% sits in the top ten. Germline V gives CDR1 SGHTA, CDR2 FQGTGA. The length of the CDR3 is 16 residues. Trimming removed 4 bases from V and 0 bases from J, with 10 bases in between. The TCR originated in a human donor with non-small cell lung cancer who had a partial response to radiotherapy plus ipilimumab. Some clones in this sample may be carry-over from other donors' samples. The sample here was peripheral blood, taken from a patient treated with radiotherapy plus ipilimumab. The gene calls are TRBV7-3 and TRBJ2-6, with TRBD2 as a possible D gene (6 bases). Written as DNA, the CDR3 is TGTGCCAGCAGCTCGGGACTGCACTCTGGGGCCAACGTCCTGACTTTC. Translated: CASSSGLHSGANVLTF.